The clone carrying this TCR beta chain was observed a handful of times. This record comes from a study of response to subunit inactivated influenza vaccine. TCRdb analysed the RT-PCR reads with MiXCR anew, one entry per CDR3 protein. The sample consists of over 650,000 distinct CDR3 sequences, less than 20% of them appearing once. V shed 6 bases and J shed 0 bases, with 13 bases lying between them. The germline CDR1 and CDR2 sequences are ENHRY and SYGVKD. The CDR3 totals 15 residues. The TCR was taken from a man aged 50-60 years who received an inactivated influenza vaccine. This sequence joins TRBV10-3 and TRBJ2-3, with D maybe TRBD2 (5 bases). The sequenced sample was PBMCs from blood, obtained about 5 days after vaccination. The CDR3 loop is CAISSRASSTDTQYF. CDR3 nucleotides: TGTGCCATCAGCTCTCGGGCTAGCAGCACAGATACGCAGTATTTT.